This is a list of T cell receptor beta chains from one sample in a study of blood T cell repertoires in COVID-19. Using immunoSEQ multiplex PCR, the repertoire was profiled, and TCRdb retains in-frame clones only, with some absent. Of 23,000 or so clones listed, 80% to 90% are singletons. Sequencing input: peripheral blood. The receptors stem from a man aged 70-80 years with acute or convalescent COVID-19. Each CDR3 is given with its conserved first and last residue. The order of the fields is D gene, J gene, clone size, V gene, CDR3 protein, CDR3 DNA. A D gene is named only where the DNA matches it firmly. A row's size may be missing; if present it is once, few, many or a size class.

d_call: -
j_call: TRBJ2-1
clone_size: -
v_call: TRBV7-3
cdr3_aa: CASSSTGEQFF
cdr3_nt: TGTGCCAGCAGCTCGACAGGAGAGCAGTTCTTC

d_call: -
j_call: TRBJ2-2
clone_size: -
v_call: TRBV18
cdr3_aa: CASSTDPNTGELFF
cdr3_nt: TGTGCCAGCTCAACAGACCCGAACACCGGGGAGCTGTTTTTT

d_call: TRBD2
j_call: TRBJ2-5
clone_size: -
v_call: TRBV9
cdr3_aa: CASSVGTSGRSHQETQYF
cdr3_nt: TGTGCCAGCAGCGTAGGGACTAGCGGGAGGTCCCACCAAGAGACCCAGTACTTC

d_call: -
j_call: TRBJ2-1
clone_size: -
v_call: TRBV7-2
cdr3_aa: CASSLVTASYNEQFF
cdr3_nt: TGTGCCAGCAGCTTAGTGACAGCCAGCTACAATGAGCAGTTCTTC

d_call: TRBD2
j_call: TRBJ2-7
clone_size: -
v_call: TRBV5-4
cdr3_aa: CASSLKSGGNYEQYF
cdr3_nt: TGTGCCAGCAGCTTGAAAAGCGGGGGAAACTACGAGCAGTACTTC

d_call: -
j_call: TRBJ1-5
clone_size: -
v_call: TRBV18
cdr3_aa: CASSASGRHQPQHF
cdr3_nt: TGTGCCAGCTCGGCGTCAGGGCGCCATCAGCCCCAGCATTTT

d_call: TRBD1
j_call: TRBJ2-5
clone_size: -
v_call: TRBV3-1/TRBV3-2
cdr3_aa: CASSPARGETQYF
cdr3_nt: TGTGCCAGCAGCCCCGCCAGGGGGGAGACCCAGTACTTC

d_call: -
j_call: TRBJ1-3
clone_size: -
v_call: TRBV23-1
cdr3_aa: CASTQGPARNTIYF
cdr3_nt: TGCGCCAGCACTCAGGGGCCTGCCCGAAACACCATATATTTT

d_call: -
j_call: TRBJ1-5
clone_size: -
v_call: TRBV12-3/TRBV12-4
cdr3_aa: CASSLVTGSQHF
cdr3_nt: TGTGCCAGCAGTTTAGTTACTGGTTCCCAGCATTTT

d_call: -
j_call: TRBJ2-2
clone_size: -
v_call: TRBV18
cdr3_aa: CASSPFDSANTGELFF
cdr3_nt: TGTGCCAGCTCACCCTTCGACAGCGCGAACACCGGGGAGCTGTTTTTT

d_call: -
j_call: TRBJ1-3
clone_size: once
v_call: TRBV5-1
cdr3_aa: CASSLEGGGGNTIYF
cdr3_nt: TGCGCCAGCAGCTTGGAGGGAGGAGGTGGAAACACCATATATTTT

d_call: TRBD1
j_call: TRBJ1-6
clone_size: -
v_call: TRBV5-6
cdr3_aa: CASSFGQGLNSPLHF
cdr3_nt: TGTGCCAGCAGCTTTGGACAGGGACTTAATTCACCCCTCCACTTT

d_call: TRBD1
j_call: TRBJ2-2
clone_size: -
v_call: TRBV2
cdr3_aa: CASSEFRGRTGELFF
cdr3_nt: TGTGCCAGCAGTGAGTTCAGGGGGCGTACCGGGGAGCTGTTTTTT

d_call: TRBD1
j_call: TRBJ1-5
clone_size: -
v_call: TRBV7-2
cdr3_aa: CASSPQGGSVNQPQHF
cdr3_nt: TGTGCCAGCAGCCCACAGGGGGGTTCGGTCAATCAGCCCCAGCATTTT

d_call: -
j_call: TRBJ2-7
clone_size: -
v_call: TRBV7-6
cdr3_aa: CASSLAIQYEQYF
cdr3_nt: TGTGCCAGCAGCTTAGCGATACAGTACGAGCAGTACTTC

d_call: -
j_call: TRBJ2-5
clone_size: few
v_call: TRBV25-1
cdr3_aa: CASNRQFGETQYF
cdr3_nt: TGTGCCAGCAATAGACAGTTCGGGGAGACCCAGTACTTC

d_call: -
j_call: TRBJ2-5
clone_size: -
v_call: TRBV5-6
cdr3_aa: CASSLGVGPRMETQYF
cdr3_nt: TGTGCCAGCAGCTTGGGAGTGGGCCCCCGAATGGAGACCCAGTACTTC

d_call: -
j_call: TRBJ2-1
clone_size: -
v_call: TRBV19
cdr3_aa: CASSPPWSQNNEQFF
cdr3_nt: TGTGCCAGTAGTCCCCCCTGGAGCCAGAACAATGAGCAGTTCTTC

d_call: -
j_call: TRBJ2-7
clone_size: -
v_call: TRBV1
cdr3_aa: CTSSQVRDYQVHEQYF
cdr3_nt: TGCACCAGCAGCCAAGTAAGGGACTACCAGGTCCACGAGCAGTACTTC

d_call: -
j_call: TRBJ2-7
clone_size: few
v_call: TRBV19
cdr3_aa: CASSLYRENSEQYF
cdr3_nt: TGTGCCAGTAGCCTGTACCGGGAGAACTCCGAGCAGTACTTC

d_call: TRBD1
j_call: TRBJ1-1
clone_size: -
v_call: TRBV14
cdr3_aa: CASSLDRATEAFF
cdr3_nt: TGTGCCAGCAGCCTAGACAGGGCCACTGAAGCTTTCTTT

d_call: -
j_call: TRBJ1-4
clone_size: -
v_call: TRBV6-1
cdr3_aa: CASSDRQNEKLFF
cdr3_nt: TGTGCCAGCAGTGACAGGCAGAATGAAAAACTGTTTTTT

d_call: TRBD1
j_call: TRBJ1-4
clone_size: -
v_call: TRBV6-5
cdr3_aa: CASSYSSKQGELFF
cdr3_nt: TGTGCCAGCAGTTACTCCTCTAAACAGGGGGAACTGTTTTTT

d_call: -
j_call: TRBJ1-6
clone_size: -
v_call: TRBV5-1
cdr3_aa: CASSLDSGSYNSPLHF
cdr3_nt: TGCGCCAGCAGCTTGGACAGTGGCTCCTATAATTCACCCCTCCACTTT

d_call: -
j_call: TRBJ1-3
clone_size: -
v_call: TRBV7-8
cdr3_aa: CASSLVGLRLGNTIYF
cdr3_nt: TGTGCCAGCAGCTTAGTTGGGTTGAGACTTGGAAACACCATATATTTT